These 10 T cell receptor beta chains share one sample of origin, sequenced in a study of cytomegalovirus exposure and HLA in healthy donors. Use of 60 Vbeta and 13 Jbeta primers characterized the PCR. This table comes from immunoSEQ multiplex PCR, and its TCRdb copy is limited to in-frame clones, with some not included. The table shows approximately 190,000 clones, with approximately 78% occurring only once. Source material: PBMCs. The receptors were gathered from a woman under 30 in good health and CMV-seronegative.

CDR3 loop: CASSLGPGTGTPEQYV. The CDR3 DNA sequence: TGTGCCAGCAGCTTAGGCCCCGGGACAGGGACTCCCGAGCAGTACGTC. The chain links TRBV7-9 to TRBJ2-7; TRBD1 matches at 9 bases. CDR3 length: 16 amino acids. V dropped 1 base and J dropped 6; count of bases not matched to a gene: 10. Germline CDR1 SEHNR, CDR2 FQNEAQ (reference sequence).

This rearrangement joins TRBV6-5 to TRBJ1-1; D gene uncertain. Germline V gene sequence: CDR1 MNHEY, CDR2 SVGAGI. V lost 0 bases, J lost 5 bases, and 10 bases lay in between. CDR3 length: 14 residues. For the CDR3, the DNA is TGTGCCAGCAGTTACTCGGGAGGGATGACTGAAGCTTTCTTT. Translation: CASSYSGGMTEAFF.

The V call is TRBV11-2, the J call TRBJ2-1; tentatively, D is TRBD2 (6 bases). The germline CDR1 and CDR2 sequences are SGHAT and FQNNGV. The CDR3 sequence is 15 residues long. V was trimmed by 2 bases and J by 1 base, leaving 9 bases between them. CDR3 coding DNA: TGTGCCAGCAGCTTAATGACTAGTTCCTACAATGAGCAGTTCTTC. Translating it yields CASSLMTSSYNEQFF.

The chain links TRBV20-1 to TRBJ2-7, with D uncertain. The CDR3 is 11 amino acids. The germline V and J ends were trimmed by 4 bases and 2 bases, with 6 bases remaining between them. CDR1 is DFQATT and CDR2 is SNEGSKA in the germline V gene (reference sequence). CDR3 sequence (DNA): TGCAGTGCTACCCCGGCCTACGAGCAGTACTTC. This codes for CSATPAYEQYF.

This chain uses TRBV5-6 with TRBJ1-2; 8 bases fit TRBD1. Germline V gene lookup returns CDR1 SGHDT and CDR2 YYEEEE. V gave up 1 base and J gave up 5 bases; unmatched junction bases: 10. CDR3 length equals 16 residues. In nucleotides, the CDR3 is TGTGCCAGCAGCTTGTGGCAGGGGGCCAGTGTTTATGGCTACACCTTC. This sequence encodes CASSLWQGASVYGYTF. Looking up the rest from reference TRBV5-6 and TRBJ1-2 gives the full variable domain: DAGVTQSPTHLIKTRGQQVTLRCSPKSGHDTVSWYQQALGQGPQFIFQYYEEEERQRGNFPDRFSGHQFPNYSSELNVNALLLGDSALYLCASSLWQGASVYGYTFGSGTRLTVV.

V and J are TRBV27 and TRBJ2-5; 10 positions agree with TRBD2. Germline CDR1 MNHEY, CDR2 SMNVEV (reference sequence). The CDR3 has 15 residues. J lost 8 bases, V lost 2 bases, and 8 bases had no gene match. DNA for the CDR3: TGTGCCAGCAGTTTAAAACCAGCGGGAGGGGGAACCCAGTACTTC. It translates to CASSLKPAGGGTQYF.

This chain links TRBV6-1 with TRBJ2-3, with 8 bases lining up with TRBD1. This CDR3 contains 15 residues. The V and J ends lost 7 bases and 4 bases, in that order; junction bases with no gene match: 10. CDR1 MNHNS and CDR2 SASEGT come from the germline V gene. DNA of the CDR3: TGTGCCAGCACCCGACAGGGGCTGAGGGCAGATACGCAGTATTTT. Its protein product is CASTRQGLRADTQYF.

V and J are TRBV2 and TRBJ2-7, with TRBD1 matching 7 bases. The CDR3 is 15 residues long. CDR1 and CDR2 from the germline V gene are SNHLY and FYNNEI. V gave up 3 bases and J gave up 2 bases; unmatched junction bases: 7. As DNA, the CDR3 is TGTGCCAGCAGTGACCGGGACAGACCTGCCTACGAGCAGTACGTC. It specifies CASSDRDRPAYEQYV.

The rearrangement links TRBV27 to TRBJ2-6; unclear D gene. The CDR3 consists of 13 residues. The V gene lost 6 bases and the J gene lost 2 bases, with 5 bases spanning the gap. The germline V gene has CDR1 MNHEY and CDR2 SMNVEV (reference sequence). CDR3 nucleotide sequence: TGTGCCAGCAGACTTACTGGGGCCAACGTCCTGACTTTC. It translates to CASRLTGANVLTF.

This chain joins TRBV5-8 and TRBJ1-2; 8 bases are shared with TRBD1. This CDR3 is built from 16 residues. Germline lookup yields CDR1 SGHTS and CDR2 YDEGEE. V shed 4 bases and J 8 bases; nucleotides not matched to a gene: 16. Here the CDR3 reads CASSQFQGAQGMGYTF. The CDR3 coding sequence is TGTGCCAGCAGCCAATTCCAGGGGGCGCAGGGTATGGGCTACACCTTC.